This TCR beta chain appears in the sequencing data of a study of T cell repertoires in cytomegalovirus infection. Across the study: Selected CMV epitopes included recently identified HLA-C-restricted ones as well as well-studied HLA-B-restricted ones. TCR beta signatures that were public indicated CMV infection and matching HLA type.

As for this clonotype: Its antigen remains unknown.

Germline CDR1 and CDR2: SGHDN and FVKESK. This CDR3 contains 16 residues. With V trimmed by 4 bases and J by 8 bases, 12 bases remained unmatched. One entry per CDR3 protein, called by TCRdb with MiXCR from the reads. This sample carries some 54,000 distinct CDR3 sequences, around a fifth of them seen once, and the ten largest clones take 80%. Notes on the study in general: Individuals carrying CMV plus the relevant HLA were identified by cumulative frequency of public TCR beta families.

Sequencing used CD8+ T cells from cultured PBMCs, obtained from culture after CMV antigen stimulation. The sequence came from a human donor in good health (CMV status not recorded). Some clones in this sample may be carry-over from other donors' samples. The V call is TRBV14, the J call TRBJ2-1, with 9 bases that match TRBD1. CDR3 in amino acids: CASSPRQGVRVDEQFF. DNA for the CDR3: TGTGCCAGCAGCCCCAGACAGGGGGTGCGTGTGGATGAGCAGTTCTTC.